These T cell receptor beta chains were read from a single sample in a study of T and B cells in COVID-19 patients. TCRdb re-called the multiplex PCR reads with MiXCR, one entry per CDR3 protein. The sample records 5,000 or so distinct CDR3 sequences, just under 20% being singletons. Sample: blood. The source of these receptors is a human donor who had recovered from COVID-19. CDR3s include the opening cysteine and the closing phenylalanine or tryptophan. A D gene is named only where the DNA matches it firmly. Clone size appears in some rows only: once, few, many, or a class for an expanded clone.

D: .; size: large; J: TRBJ2-5; V: TRBV29-1; CDR3: CSAAPVRETQYF; DNA: TGCAGCGCCGCCCCGGTCCGAGAGACCCAGTACTTC
D: TRBD2; size: .; J: TRBJ2-1; V: TRBV27; CDR3: CASSEASGRAGSYNEQFF; DNA: TGTGCCAGCAGTGAGGCTAGCGGGAGGGCCGGGTCCTACAATGAGCAGTTCTTC
D: .; size: medium-sized; J: TRBJ2-1; V: TRBV6-1; CDR3: CASSRLAWNEQFF; DNA: TGTGCCAGCAGTAGGCTAGCGTGGAATGAGCAGTTCTTC
D: TRBD1; size: .; J: TRBJ2-5; V: TRBV18; CDR3: CASSDRGKETQYF; DNA: TGTGCCAGCTCAGACAGGGGCAAAGAGACCCAGTACTTC
D: .; size: few; J: TRBJ2-2; V: TRBV7-2; CDR3: CASSLASRGAGELFF; DNA: TGTGCCAGCAGCTTAGCCTCACGGGGAGCCGGGGAGCTGTTTTTT
D: TRBD1; size: few; J: TRBJ1-5; V: TRBV20-1; CDR3: CSATRQGGEPQHF; DNA: TGCAGTGCCACCCGACAGGGGGGGGAGCCCCAGCATTTT
D: .; size: few; J: TRBJ2-7; V: TRBV11-2; CDR3: CASSDSPMSSYEQYF; DNA: TGTGCCAGCAGCGATTCCCCTATGAGCTCCTACGAGCAGTACTTC
D: TRBD1; size: few; J: TRBJ2-7; V: TRBV20-1; CDR3: CSASGTGLPYEQYF; DNA: TGCAGTGCGAGTGGGACAGGGCTACCCTACGAGCAGTACTTC
D: TRBD1; size: large; J: TRBJ2-3; V: TRBV29-1; CDR3: CSVATGGDTQYF; DNA: TGCAGCGTCGCGACAGGGGGGGATACGCAGTATTTT
D: .; size: medium-sized; J: TRBJ2-3; V: TRBV6-2/TRBV6-3; CDR3: CASRILAPSTDTQYF; DNA: TGTGCCAGCAGAATCCTAGCGCCAAGCACAGATACGCAGTATTTT
D: .; size: .; J: TRBJ2-2; V: TRBV2; CDR3: CASIAESGELFF; DNA: TGTGCCAGCATAGCCGAGAGCGGGGAGCTGTTTTTT
D: TRBD1; size: .; J: TRBJ1-1; V: TRBV28; CDR3: CASTESRDSTEAFF; DNA: TGTGCCAGCACCGAAAGTAGGGACAGTACTGAAGCTTTCTTT
D: .; size: medium-sized; J: TRBJ2-7; V: TRBV27; CDR3: CASSFIFSSSYEQYF; DNA: TGTGCCAGCAGTTTTATATTCTCCAGCTCCTACGAGCAGTACTTC
D: .; size: medium-sized; J: TRBJ2-2; V: TRBV13; CDR3: CASSHVTGELFF; DNA: TGTGCCAGCAGCCATGTCACCGGGGAGCTGTTTTTT
D: .; size: medium-sized; J: TRBJ1-4; V: TRBV30; CDR3: CAWSVIGEKLFF; DNA: TGTGCCTGGAGTGTGATCGGTGAAAAACTGTTTTTT
D: TRBD2; size: many; J: TRBJ2-3; V: TRBV20-1; CDR3: CSARRLADTDTQYF; DNA: TGCAGTGCTAGGCGCCTAGCGGACACAGATACGCAGTATTTT
D: .; size: large; J: TRBJ2-2; V: TRBV19; CDR3: CASSTTSTGTGELFF; DNA: TGTGCCAGTAGCACTACTAGCACCGGCACCGGGGAGCTGTTTTTT
D: .; size: many; J: TRBJ2-2; V: TRBV6-4; CDR3: CASSEIDGIGELFF; DNA: TGTGCCAGCAGTGAGATCGATGGAATCGGGGAGCTGTTTTTT
D: .; size: few; J: TRBJ1-3; V: TRBV10-3; CDR3: CAISERNTIYF; DNA: TGTGCCATCAGTGAGAGAAACACCATATATTTT
D: TRBD1; size: few; J: TRBJ1-1; V: TRBV20-1; CDR3: CSARDDTGGNTEAFF; DNA: TGCAGTGCTAGAGACGATACAGGGGGGAACACTGAAGCTTTCTTT
D: .; size: many; J: TRBJ2-5; V: TRBV6-2/TRBV6-3; CDR3: CASTPVSGTPQETQYF; DNA: TGTGCCAGCACACCCGTTTCCGGGACGCCACAAGAGACCCAGTACTTC
D: .; size: .; J: TRBJ2-1; V: TRBV28; CDR3: CASSMGAADEQFF; DNA: TGTGCCAGCAGCATGGGAGCCGCAGATGAGCAGTTCTTC
D: .; size: medium-sized; J: TRBJ1-3; V: TRBV13; CDR3: CASSPGTFAGNTIYF; DNA: TGTGCCAGCAGCCCCGGGACCTTTGCTGGAAACACCATATATTTT